Shown below are 9 T cell receptor beta chains from a single sample sequenced in a study of shared clonotypes between healthy human individuals. It was CD45RO-negative cells, positively selected for CCR7, that made up naive CD8 cells, with terminally differentiated effector memory CD45RA+ cells excluded. Sequencing was performed with immunoSEQ multiplex PCR; in TCRdb, only in-frame clones are kept and a portion is missing. The profile covers about 590,000 clones, with over 95% appearing a single time and over 0.09% taken by the ten largest. The sequenced sample was naive CD8+ T cells sorted from blood. The receptors come from a young woman in good health.

The chain recombines TRBV19 with TRBJ2-7; 9 nucleotides line up with TRBD1. The V segment lost 3 bases and the J segment 3 bases; nucleotides outside the gene matches: 6. The CDR3 loop spans 15 amino acids. In germline, CDR1 is LNHDA, CDR2 SQIVND (reference sequence). In nucleotides, the CDR3 is TGTGCCAGTAGTATCCTGGGACAGGGTTTCTACGAGCAGTACTTC. This encodes CASSILGQGFYEQYF.

The chain recombines TRBV4-1 with TRBJ1-2, with 8 bases lining up with TRBD1. The CDR3 sequence is 15 residues long. The germline CDR1 and CDR2 sequences are MGHRA and YSYEKL. The ends lost 4 bases at V and 5 bases at J; junction bases unmatched: 9. The CDR3 nucleotides read TGCGCCAGCAGCCTACAGGGACAGGCCCTATATGGCTACACCTTC. The encoded protein is CASSLQGQALYGYTF.

The chain is built from TRBV27 and TRBJ2-3, with a tentative D call TRBD2 (5 bases). Germline assignment: CDR1 MNHEY and CDR2 SMNVEV (reference sequence). V lost 2 bases and J lost 8, with 14 bases in between. There are 14 residues in the CDR3. The CDR3 sequence is CASSLMGVQATQYF. The CDR3 DNA sequence: TGTGCCAGCAGTTTAATGGGAGTTCAGGCTACGCAGTATTTT.

The rearrangement links TRBV11-2 to TRBJ2-7, with 13 bases lining up with TRBD2. Germline assignment: CDR1 SGHAT and CDR2 FQNNGV. The CDR3 length is 19 residues. The J segment lost 0 bases and the V segment lost 4 bases, leaving 12 bases of the junction unmatched. CDR3 DNA: TGTGCCAGCAGCTCCGGACTAGCGGGAGCGAGCCCTCTCTCCTACGAGCAGTACTTC. Protein product: CASSSGLAGASPLSYEQYF. Full variable domain (outside the CDR3, taken from reference TRBV11-2 and TRBJ2-7): EAGVAQSPRYKIIEKRQSVAFWCNPISGHATLYWYQQILGQGPKLLIQFQNNGVVDDSQLPKDRFSAERLKGVDSTLKIQPAKLEDSAVYLCASSSGLAGASPLSYEQYFGPGTRLTVT.

V is TRBV27 and J is TRBJ2-1; possibly TRBD1 or TRBD2 for D (6 bases each). V was clipped by 0 bases and J by 8 bases, with 14 bases between them. Germline V gene lookup returns CDR1 MNHEY and CDR2 SMNVEV (reference sequence). CDR3 length: 15 residues. Here the CDR3 DNA reads TGTGCCAGCAGTTTATCAGGGGGGAGCAGGGATGAGCAGTTCTTC. Translating it yields CASSLSGGSRDEQFF.

The V gene is TRBV27, the J gene TRBJ2-7; 11 bases align to TRBD1. Trimming at V came to 3 bases and at J to 4 bases, leaving 2 bases not matched to a gene. The CDR3 length is 14 residues. Germline CDR1 reads MNHEY; CDR2 reads SMNVEV (reference sequence). CDR3 sequence reads: CASSLDRGLYEQYF. CDR3 nucleotide sequence: TGTGCCAGCAGTTTGGACAGGGGGCTATACGAGCAGTACTTC.

This clone was counted only a few times. V usage is TRBV27 and J usage is TRBJ2-3, with unresolved D. V gave up 5 bases and J gave up 2 bases, with 2 bases separating them. The germline V gene has CDR1 MNHEY and CDR2 SMNVEV (reference sequence). The CDR3 is 11 residues long. As DNA, the CDR3 is TGTGCCAGCAGTAACACAGATACGCAGTATTTT. Translated, it gives CASSNTDTQYF.

The V call is TRBV28, the J call TRBJ2-7, with D possibly being TRBD1 (5 bases). The germline CDR1 and CDR2 sequences are MDHEN and SYDVKM. The CDR3 is 15 residues long. V lost 6 bases and J lost 2, with 17 bases in between. The CDR3 loop reads CASSLMKGIPYEQYF. Here the CDR3 DNA reads TGTGCCAGCAGCCTCATGAAGGGGATCCCCTACGAGCAGTACTTC.

The V and J genes are TRBV4-1 and TRBJ2-2; D is perhaps TRBD2 (6 bases). The CDR3 totals 16 residues. Looked up from germline, CDR1 is MGHRA and CDR2 is YSYEKL. Trimming stripped 1 base from V and 2 bases from J, with 11 bases between. For the CDR3, the DNA is TGCGCCAGCAGCCAAGTACCGGGAGCTAACACCGGGGAGCTGTTTTTT. Translation: CASSQVPGANTGELFF.